The next 27 T cell receptor beta chains were all read from a single sample in a study of cytomegalovirus exposure and HLA in healthy donors. PCR involved 60 Vbeta and 13 Jbeta primers. Measured with immunoSEQ multiplex PCR; TCRdb has only the in-frame clones, and not every one. The table has 140,000 to 150,000 clones, around four fifths seen once. Sequenced sample: PBMCs. Receptor source: a male donor in good health and CMV-seronegative.

This sequence joins TRBV7-9 and TRBJ1-4, with 7 bases that match TRBD1. CDR1 SEHNR and CDR2 FQNEAQ come from the germline V gene (reference sequence). Trimming at V came to 1 base and at J to 3 bases, leaving 2 bases not matched to a gene. The CDR3 spans 15 residues. The chain's CDR3 is CASSLGQGANEKLFF. The DNA for the CDR3 is TGTGCCAGCAGCTTAGGACAGGGCGCTAATGAAAAACTGTTTTTT.

This chain links TRBV7-9 with TRBJ1-2; 7 nucleotides match TRBD1. The CDR3 extends over 17 amino acids. J gave up 4 bases and V 5 bases, and 16 bases lay outside the gene matches. Germline V gives CDR1 SEHNR, CDR2 FQNEAQ (reference sequence). CDR3 bases: TGTGCCAGCAGCCCATTGGACGGACAGGAATATGGCTATGGCTACACCTTC. This codes for CASSPLDGQEYGYGYTF.

This clone was picked up one time. The chain recombines TRBV28 with TRBJ1-5, with D possibly being TRBD1 (5 bases). The CDR3 spans 14 residues. V shed 6 bases and J shed 6 bases, with 15 bases lying between them. Germline V gene lookup returns CDR1 MDHEN and CDR2 SYDVKM. CDR3 DNA sequence: TGTGCCAGCAGCCAGTTCAGGGATCTTCAGCCCCAGCATTTT. Translation gives CASSQFRDLQPQHF. The variable domain in full, completed from reference TRBV28 and TRBJ1-5, reads DVKVTQSSRYLVKRTGEKVFLECVQDMDHENMFWYRQDPGLGLRLIYFSYDVKMKEKGDIPEGYSVSREKKERFSLILESASTNQTSMYLCASSQFRDLQPQHFGDGTRLSIL.

The gene calls are TRBV5-1 and TRBJ2-1; D uncertain. This CDR3 has 14 amino acids. The germline CDR1 and CDR2 sequences are SGHRS and YFSETQ. V was cut by 4 bases and J by 5 bases, with 13 bases left in between. CDR3 sequence: CASSGELENNEQFF. CDR3 DNA: TGCGCCAGCAGCGGAGAATTAGAGAACAATGAGCAGTTCTTC.

The rearrangement uses TRBV6-6 and TRBJ1-1, with TRBD1 identical over 7 bases. Germline V gives CDR1 MNHNY, CDR2 SVGAGI (reference sequence). The CDR3 is 13 residues long. Germline trimming cut 2 bases from V and 5 bases from J; bases unmatched to any gene: 2. The CDR3 loop reads CASSYDRVTEAFF. Written as DNA, the CDR3 is TGTGCCAGCAGTTACGACAGGGTAACTGAAGCTTTCTTT.

This chain joins TRBV6-5 and TRBJ2-7, with 9 bases identical to TRBD1. This CDR3 comprises 15 residues. V gave up 5 bases and J gave up 0 bases; unmatched junction bases: 5. CDR1 and CDR2 (germline): MNHEY, SVGAGI. The CDR3 spells CASSGGQGPSYEQYF. CDR3 bases: TGTGCCAGCAGTGGCGGACAGGGGCCCTCCTACGAGCAGTACTTC.

This chain uses TRBV4-3 with TRBJ2-1, with D uncertain. The CDR3 consists of 15 residues. Trimming left V 0 bases short and J 4 bases short, with 10 bases between. Germline lookup yields CDR1 LGHNA and CDR2 YSLEER. The CDR3: CASSQELESYNEQFF. The CDR3 nucleotides are TGCGCCAGCAGCCAAGAGCTGGAGAGTTACAATGAGCAGTTCTTC.

CDR3 coding DNA: TGTGCCAGCAGCTTATATGCAATTCATCTAGGGAGCTCCTACGAGCAGTACTTC. It yields the protein CASSLYAIHLGSSYEQYF. The chain has TRBV7-2 and TRBJ2-7, with D tentatively TRBD2 (5 bases). V was shortened by 2 bases and J by 0 bases, with 20 bases between the two germline ends. The CDR3 is 18 residues long. Germline V gene lookup returns CDR1 SGHTA and CDR2 FQGNSA.

The chain recombines TRBV6-5 with TRBJ2-1; perhaps TRBD1 as D (5 bases). This CDR3 has 14 residues. Germline loops: CDR1 MNHEY, CDR2 SVGAGI. V lost 10 bases, J lost 4 bases, and 17 bases lay in between. CDR3 DNA sequence: TGTGCCAAACTATTGGGGCGCGGATACAATGAGCAGTTCTTC. Protein sequence: CAKLLGRGYNEQFF.

Comments on this clone: The germline gene is not matched at one end of the junction; a read error may be the cause. The CDR3 protein is CSSSPTRRDEQYF. The DNA of the CDR3 is TGTTCCAGCAGCCCCACTCGGAGGGACGAGCAGTACTTC. This chain joins TRBV7-9 and TRBJ2-7; TRBD2 is a possible D gene (6 bases). CDR3 size: 13 residues. Germline values: CDR1 SEHNR, CDR2 FQNEAQ (reference sequence).

The chain employs TRBV7-8 and TRBJ1-1; a weak D match, TRBD1 (5 bases). Trimming took off 5 bases at V and 5 bases at J, with 9 bases between the two ends. Germline loops: CDR1 SGHVS, CDR2 FQNEAQ. The CDR3 runs to 12 residues. CDR3 amino acids: CASSPRDTEAFF. The DNA of the CDR3 is TGTGCCAGCAGCCCCAGGGATACTGAAGCTTTCTTT.

The chain combines TRBV4-1 with TRBJ2-7, with 9 bases lining up with TRBD1. Per the germline V gene, CDR1 is MGHRA and CDR2 is YSYEKL. The CDR3 contains 16 residues. Trimming at V came to 3 bases and at J to 2 bases, leaving 8 bases not matched to a gene. The CDR3 sequence: CASSHITGQGPYEQYF. The CDR3, as DNA: TGCGCCAGCAGCCACATTACGGGACAGGGTCCCTACGAGCAGTACTTC.

The CDR3 coding sequence is TGTGCCAGCAGCCTAAAGCCGGGACAGGGGGCCTACGAGCAGTACTTC. Translation: CASSLKPGQGAYEQYF. The chain is built from TRBV13 and TRBJ2-7; 11 nucleotides line up with TRBD1. Germline values: CDR1 PRHDT, CDR2 FYEKMQ (reference sequence). V shed 5 bases and J 2 bases; nucleotides not matched to a gene: 8. The CDR3 is 16 residues long.

This rearrangement joins TRBV5-1 to TRBJ2-7, with 10 bases aligning to TRBD1. Trimming removed 2 bases from V and 0 bases from J; junction bases left unmatched: 2. The CDR3 extends over 15 amino acids. Germline-derived CDR1 and CDR2 are SGHRS and YFSETQ. CDR3: CASSLGQGGSYEQYF. Here the CDR3 DNA reads TGCGCCAGCAGCTTAGGACAGGGGGGCTCCTACGAGCAGTACTTC.

There are a few counts of this clone. The gene calls are TRBV25-1 and TRBJ2-5; a weak D match, TRBD1 (7 bases). Between the trimmed V and J ends, which lost 4 bases and 5 bases, there was a span of 23 bases. Germline V gene lookup returns CDR1 MGHDK and CDR2 SYGVNS. The CDR3 has 17 residues. The CDR3 region has the DNA TGTGCCAGCAGTGGAGGCGGGACAGACGGAACTAGGGAGACCCAGTACTTC. As protein: CASSGGGTDGTRETQYF.

The rearrangement links TRBV7-2 to TRBJ2-7; possible D gene TRBD1, 6 bases. This CDR3 comprises 14 residues. Germline V CDR1 and CDR2: SGHTA, FQGNSA. V was cut by 4 bases and J by 1 base, with 11 bases left in between. CDR3 nucleotides: TGTGCCAGCAGCTCCCGGGACATGTCCTACGAGCAGTACTTC. It is translated as CASSSRDMSYEQYF.

This sequence joins TRBV11-1 and TRBJ2-7; TRBD1 aligns across 7 bases. The CDR3 consists of 14 residues. Trimming removed 6 bases from V and 2 bases from J; junction bases left unmatched: 7. Germline V CDR1 and CDR2: SGHAT, FQDESV (reference sequence). CDR3 DNA sequence: TGTGCCAGCAGAACAGGGACAGCTGCCTACGAGCAGTACTTC. Its translation: CASRTGTAAYEQYF.

CDR3 sequence (DNA): TGTGCCAGCAGCTTAAGCGGGGGGTTAGATACGCAGTATTTT. This sequence encodes CASSLSGGLDTQYF. V and J are TRBV7-2 and TRBJ2-3, with TRBD2 matching over 9 bases. The germline gives CDR1 SGHTA, CDR2 FQGNSA. V lost 2 bases and J lost 5; bases outside the gene matches: 2. There are 14 residues in the CDR3.

V usage is TRBV19 and J usage is TRBJ2-6, with D perhaps TRBD1 (5 bases). There are 15 residues in the CDR3. Germline V lookup: CDR1 LNHDA, CDR2 SQIVND (reference sequence). V was pared by 7 bases and J by 2 bases, with 12 bases between. The CDR3 coding sequence is TGTGCCAGTACGAACAGGCCTACTGGGGCCAACGTCCTGACTTTC. Its translation: CASTNRPTGANVLTF.

The chain recombines TRBV6-5 with TRBJ2-1, with 8 bases that match TRBD2. V gave up 4 bases and J gave up 8 bases; unmatched junction bases: 7. In germline, CDR1 is MNHEY, CDR2 SVGAGI. This CDR3 has 14 amino acids. The CDR3 protein is CASSSRLARDEQFF. The CDR3 DNA sequence: TGTGCCAGCAGTTCCCGACTAGCGAGGGATGAGCAGTTCTTC.

This chain joins TRBV4-1 and TRBJ2-2; 9 bases agree with TRBD1. Germline lookup yields CDR1 MGHRA and CDR2 YSYEKL. CDR3 length: 16 amino acids. The trim removed 4 bases at V and 8 bases at J, leaving 11 bases unmatched. CDR3 in amino acids: CASSPRQGGVLGELFF. As DNA, the CDR3 is TGCGCCAGCAGCCCCCGACAGGGGGGGGTATTGGGGGAGCTGTTTTTT.

This chain joins TRBV5-6 and TRBJ1-1; 9 bases map to TRBD1. This CDR3 is 17 amino acids long. Germline-derived CDR1 and CDR2 are SGHDT and YYEEEE. The trim removed 0 bases at V and 0 bases at J, leaving 6 bases unmatched. In nucleotides, the CDR3 is TGTGCCAGCAGCTTGGAAGGGACAGGGCTCATGAACACTGAAGCTTTCTTT. This translates into CASSLEGTGLMNTEAFF.

This clone was observed a handful of times. The chain uses TRBV6-4 and TRBJ2-3; 7 positions match TRBD2. Germline loops: CDR1 MRHNA, CDR2 SNTAGT. Losses at the gene ends were 5 bases for V and 1 base for J; bases not matched to a gene: 9. CDR3 length: 16 amino acids. The CDR3 region has the DNA TGTGCCAGCAGTCGAGGGGAAAGCGGGGGCACAGATACGCAGTATTTT. It specifies CASSRGESGGTDTQYF.

V usage is TRBV5-1 and J usage is TRBJ2-1; 10 bases line up with TRBD1. The J segment lost 6 bases and the V segment lost 3 bases, leaving 6 bases of the junction unmatched. The CDR3 extends over 15 amino acids. CDR1 and CDR2 (germline): SGHRS, YFSETQ. CDR3 sequence (DNA): TGCGCCAGCAGCTGGGGGACAGGGGCGGGCAATGAGCAGTTCTTC. It translates to CASSWGTGAGNEQFF.

This clone came up a few times. V is TRBV5-1 and J is TRBJ2-5; D remains unclear. Trimming took 0 bases from V and 5 from J, leaving 5 bases between them. Germline values: CDR1 SGHRS, CDR2 YFSETQ. The CDR3 runs to 12 residues. CDR3 in DNA: TGCGCCAGCAGCTTGGCCGGGGAGACCCAGTACTTC. Translating gives CASSLAGETQYF.

Only a few counts were recorded for this clone. The chain joins TRBV11-2 to TRBJ2-1; possibly TRBD1 for D (6 bases). V was clipped by 5 bases and J by 0 bases, with 14 bases between them. Germline CDR1 is SGHAT and CDR2 is FQNNGV. This CDR3 is 16 amino acids long. The CDR3: CASSQLQGYSYNEQFF. DNA for the CDR3: TGTGCCAGCAGCCAACTACAGGGATACTCCTACAATGAGCAGTTCTTC.

The rearrangement joins TRBV6-1 to TRBJ1-2; TRBD1 matches 9 bases. CDR3 length equals 14 residues. V lost 3 bases, J lost 6 bases, and 5 bases stayed unmatched. Germline CDR1 is MNHNS and CDR2 is SASEGT. CDR3 nucleotides: TGTGCCAGCAGTGATCCCGGACAGGGGAATGGCTACACCTTC. Translation gives CASSDPGQGNGYTF.